This TCR beta chain was sequenced for a study of immune heterogeneity within non-small cell lung tumors. Findings and caveats of the study: Identical dominant CDR3 beta clonotypes spanned tumor sites within a patient, beside site-unique high-frequency clones.

With 32 V and 13 J primers, multiplex PCR amplified the TCR beta CDR3. TCRdb redid the calling of the multiplex PCR reads with MiXCR, one entry per CDR3 protein. The table lists some 2,700 distinct CDR3 sequences, 25% to 30% of them singletons. Template material for each sample was around 630 ng of bulk tumor genomic DNA. Multiple widely separated biopsies were taken from each primary tumor at surgery. With untreated, newly diagnosed non-small cell lung cancer, the patients went on to undergo curative surgery. The CDR3 runs to 17 residues. V shed 1 base and J shed 0 bases, with 15 bases lying between them. CDR1 is SEHNR, CDR2 FQNEAQ, per germline (reference sequence). In its sample, this clonotype ranks as medium-sized. The antigen is undetermined.

This chain uses TRBV7-9 with TRBJ1-2; D not certain. The sample taken for sequencing was lung tumor tissue. This clonotype was obtained from a man aged 55 to 70 with non-small cell lung cancer. The CDR3 reads CASSLGPWTDSNYGYTF. The CDR3 region has the DNA TGTGCCAGCAGCTTAGGCCCCTGGACGGATTCTAACTATGGCTACACCTTC.